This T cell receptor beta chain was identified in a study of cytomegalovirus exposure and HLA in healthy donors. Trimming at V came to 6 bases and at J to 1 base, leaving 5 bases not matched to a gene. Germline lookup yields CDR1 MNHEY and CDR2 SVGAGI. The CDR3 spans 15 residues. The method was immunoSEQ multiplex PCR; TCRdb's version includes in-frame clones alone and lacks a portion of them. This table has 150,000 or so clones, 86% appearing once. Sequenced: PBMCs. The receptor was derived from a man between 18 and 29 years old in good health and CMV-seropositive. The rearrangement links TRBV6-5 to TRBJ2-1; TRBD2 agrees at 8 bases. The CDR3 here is CASSPGLGSYNEQFF. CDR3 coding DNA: TGTGCCAGCAGCCCGGGACTAGGATCCTACAATGAGCAGTTCTTC.